Shown below are 5 T cell receptor beta chains from a single sample sequenced in a study of blood T cell repertoires in COVID-19. The method was immunoSEQ multiplex PCR; TCRdb's version includes in-frame clones alone and lacks a portion of them. In the table there are tens of thousands of clones, about four fifths of which are singletons. Material: peripheral blood. The origin of the receptors is a woman aged 50 to 60 with active or convalescent COVID-19.

V gene TRBV7-6 combines with J gene TRBJ2-2; TRBD2 aligns across 12 bases. CDR1 and CDR2 from the germline V gene are SGHVS and FNYEAQ. V shed 1 base, J shed 1 base, and the junction held 7 bases outside the gene matches. The CDR3 runs 19 residues. CDR3 residues: CASSLVGLAGSRNTGELFF. The CDR3 nucleotides read TGTGCCAGCAGCTTAGTTGGACTAGCGGGATCCCGGAACACCGGGGAGCTGTTTTTT.

The chain recombines TRBV7-8 with TRBJ1-2; the match to TRBD1 covers 8 bases. V gave up 5 bases and J gave up 7 bases; unmatched junction bases: 6. This CDR3 contains 13 residues. The germline gives CDR1 SGHVS, CDR2 FQNEAQ. CDR3: CASSPRTGSGYTF. CDR3 coding DNA: TGTGCCAGCAGCCCCCGGACAGGGAGTGGCTACACCTTC.

The chain's CDR3 is CASSINSKYEQYF. CDR3 DNA: TGTGCCAGTAGTATAAACTCCAAGTACGAGCAGTACTTC. The chain recombines TRBV19 with TRBJ2-7; no clear D gene. Germline CDR1 is LNHDA and CDR2 is SQIVND (reference sequence). V was pared by 2 bases and J by 4 bases, with 9 bases between. The CDR3 is 13 amino acids.

The rearrangement uses TRBV5-1 and TRBJ2-5, with a possible D match to TRBD1 (6 bases). Trimming took 6 bases from V and 5 from J, leaving 20 bases between them. Germline CDR1 is SGHRS and CDR2 is YFSETQ. The CDR3 contains 15 residues. CDR3 protein: CASTPGSGDRETQYF. CDR3 DNA: TGCGCCAGCACTCCCGGGTCAGGGGACCGGGAGACCCAGTACTTC.

The rearrangement joins TRBV7-2 to TRBJ2-1; D uncertain. This CDR3 has 15 amino acids. Trimming removed 5 bases at V and 0 bases at J, with 11 bases between. The germline gives CDR1 SGHTA, CDR2 FQGNSA. The CDR3 loop reads CASSLSQFSYNEQFF. DNA of the CDR3: TGTGCCAGCAGCCTGAGTCAATTCTCCTACAATGAGCAGTTCTTC.